This T cell receptor beta chain was captured in a study of identifying expanded T cells in peripheral blood. Sequenced by immunoSEQ multiplex PCR; TCRdb stores in-frame clones only, minus some. There are approximately 91,000 clones in the sample; around 89% occur only once, and approximately 4% lies in the top ten. The CDR3 sequence is 16 residues long. Germline V gives CDR1 SGHRS, CDR2 YFSETQ. V lost 0 bases, J lost 0 bases, and 9 bases lay in between. The chain is built from TRBV5-1 and TRBJ1-4; D unresolved. The sample taken for sequencing was blood. The receptor was derived from a person aged 18 to 75 in good health. The CDR3 sequence: CASSLDTPATNEKLFF. In DNA form, the CDR3 reads TGCGCCAGCAGCTTGGACACTCCTGCAACTAATGAAAAACTGTTTTTT.